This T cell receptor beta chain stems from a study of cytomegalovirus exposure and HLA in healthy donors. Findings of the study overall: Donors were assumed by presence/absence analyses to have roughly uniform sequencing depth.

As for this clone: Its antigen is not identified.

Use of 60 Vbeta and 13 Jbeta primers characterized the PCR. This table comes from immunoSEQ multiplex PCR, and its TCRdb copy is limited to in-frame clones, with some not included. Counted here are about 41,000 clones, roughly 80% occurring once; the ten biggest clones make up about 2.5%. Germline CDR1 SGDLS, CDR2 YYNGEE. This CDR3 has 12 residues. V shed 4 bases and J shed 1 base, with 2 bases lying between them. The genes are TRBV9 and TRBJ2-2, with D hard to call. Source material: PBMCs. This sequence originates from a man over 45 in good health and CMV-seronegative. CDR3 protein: CASSQNTGELFF. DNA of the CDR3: TGTGCCAGCAGCCAGAACACCGGGGAGCTGTTTTTT.